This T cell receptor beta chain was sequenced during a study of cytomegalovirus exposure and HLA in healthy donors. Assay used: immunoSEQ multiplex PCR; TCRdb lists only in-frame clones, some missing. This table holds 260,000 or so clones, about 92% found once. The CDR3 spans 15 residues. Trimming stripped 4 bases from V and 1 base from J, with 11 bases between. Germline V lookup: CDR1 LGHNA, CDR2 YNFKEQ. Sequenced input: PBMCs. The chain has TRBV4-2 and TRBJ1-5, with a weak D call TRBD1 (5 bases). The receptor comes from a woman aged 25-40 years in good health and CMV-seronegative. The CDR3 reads CASSPTPGSNQPQHF. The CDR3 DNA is TGTGCCAGCAGCCCAACGCCAGGGAGCAATCAGCCCCAGCATTTT.